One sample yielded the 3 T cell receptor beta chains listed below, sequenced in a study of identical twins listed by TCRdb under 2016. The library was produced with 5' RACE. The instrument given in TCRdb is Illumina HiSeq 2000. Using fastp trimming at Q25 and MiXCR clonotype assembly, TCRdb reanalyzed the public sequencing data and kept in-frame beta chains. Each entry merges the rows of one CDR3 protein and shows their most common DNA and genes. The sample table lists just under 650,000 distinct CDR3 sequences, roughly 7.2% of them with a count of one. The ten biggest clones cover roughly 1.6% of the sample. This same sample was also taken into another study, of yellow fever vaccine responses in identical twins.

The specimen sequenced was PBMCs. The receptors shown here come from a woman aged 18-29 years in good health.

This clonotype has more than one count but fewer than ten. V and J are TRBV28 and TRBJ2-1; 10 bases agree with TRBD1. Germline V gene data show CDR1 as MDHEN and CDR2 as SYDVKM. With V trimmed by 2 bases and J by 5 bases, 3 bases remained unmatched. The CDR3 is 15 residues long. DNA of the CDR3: TGTGCCAGCAGTTTACCCGGGACAGGGGACAATGAGCAGTTCTTC. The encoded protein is CASSLPGTGDNEQFF.

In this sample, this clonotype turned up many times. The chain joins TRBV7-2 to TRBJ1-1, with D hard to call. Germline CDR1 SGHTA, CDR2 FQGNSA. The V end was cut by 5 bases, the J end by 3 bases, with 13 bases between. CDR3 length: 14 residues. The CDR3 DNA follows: TGTGCCAGCAGCCGCGCTCCGGCCGACACTGAAGCTTTCTTT. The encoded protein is CASSRAPADTEAFF.

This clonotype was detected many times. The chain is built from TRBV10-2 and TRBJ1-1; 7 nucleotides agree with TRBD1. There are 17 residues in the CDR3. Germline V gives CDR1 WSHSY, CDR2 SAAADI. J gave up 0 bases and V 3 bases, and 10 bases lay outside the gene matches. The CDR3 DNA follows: TGCGCCAGCAGTGAATCTTACAGGGGTTCCATGAACACTGAAGCTTTCTTT. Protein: CASSESYRGSMNTEAFF.